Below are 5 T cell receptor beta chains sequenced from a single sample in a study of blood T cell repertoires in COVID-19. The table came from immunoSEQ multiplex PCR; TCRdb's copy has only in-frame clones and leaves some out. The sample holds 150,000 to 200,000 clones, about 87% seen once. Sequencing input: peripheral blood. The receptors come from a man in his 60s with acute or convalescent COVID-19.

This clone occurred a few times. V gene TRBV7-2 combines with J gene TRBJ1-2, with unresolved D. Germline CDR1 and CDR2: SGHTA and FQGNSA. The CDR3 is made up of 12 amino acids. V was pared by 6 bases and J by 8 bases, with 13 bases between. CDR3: CASSNSGVGYTF. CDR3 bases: TGTGCCAGCAGTAATTCCGGGGTCGGCTACACCTTC.

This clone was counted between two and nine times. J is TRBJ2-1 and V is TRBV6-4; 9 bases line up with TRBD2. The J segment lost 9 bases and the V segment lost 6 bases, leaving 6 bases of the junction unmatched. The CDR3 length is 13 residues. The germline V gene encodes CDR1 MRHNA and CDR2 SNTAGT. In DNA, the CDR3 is TGTGCCAGCAGCTTAGCGGGAGTGGGTGAGCAGTTCTTC. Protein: CASSLAGVGEQFF.

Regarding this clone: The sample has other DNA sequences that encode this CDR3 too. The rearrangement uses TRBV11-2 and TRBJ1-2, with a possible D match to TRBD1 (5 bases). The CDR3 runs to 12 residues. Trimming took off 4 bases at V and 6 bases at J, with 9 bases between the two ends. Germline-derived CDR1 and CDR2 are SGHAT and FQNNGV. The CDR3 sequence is CASSSGVDGYTF. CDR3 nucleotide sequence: TGTGCCAGCAGCTCGGGGGTAGATGGCTACACCTTC. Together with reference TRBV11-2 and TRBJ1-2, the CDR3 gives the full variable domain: EAGVAQSPRYKIIEKRQSVAFWCNPISGHATLYWYQQILGQGPKLLIQFQNNGVVDDSQLPKDRFSAERLKGVDSTLKIQPAKLEDSAVYLCASSSGVDGYTFGSGTRLTVV.

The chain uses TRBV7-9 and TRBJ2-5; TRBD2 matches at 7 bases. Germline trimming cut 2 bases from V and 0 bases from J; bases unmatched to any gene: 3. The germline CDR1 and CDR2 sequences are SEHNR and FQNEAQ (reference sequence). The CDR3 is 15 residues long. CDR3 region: CASSLMLADQETQYF. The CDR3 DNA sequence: TGTGCCAGCAGCTTAATGCTAGCGGACCAAGAGACCCAGTACTTC.

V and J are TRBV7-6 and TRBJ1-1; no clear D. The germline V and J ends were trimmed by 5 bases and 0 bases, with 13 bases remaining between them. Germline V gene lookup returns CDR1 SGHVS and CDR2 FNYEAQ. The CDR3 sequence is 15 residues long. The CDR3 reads CASSRSQSMNTEAFF. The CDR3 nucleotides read TGTGCCAGCAGCCGATCACAGAGCATGAACACTGAAGCTTTCTTT.